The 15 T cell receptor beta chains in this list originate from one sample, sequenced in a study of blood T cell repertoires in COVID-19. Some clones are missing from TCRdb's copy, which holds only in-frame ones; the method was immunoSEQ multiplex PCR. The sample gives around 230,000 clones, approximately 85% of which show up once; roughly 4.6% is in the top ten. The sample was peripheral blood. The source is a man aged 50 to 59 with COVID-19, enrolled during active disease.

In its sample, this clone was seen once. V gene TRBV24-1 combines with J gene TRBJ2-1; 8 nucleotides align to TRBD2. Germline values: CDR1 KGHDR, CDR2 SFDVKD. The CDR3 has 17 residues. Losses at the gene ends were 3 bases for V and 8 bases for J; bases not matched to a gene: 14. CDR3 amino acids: CATSDPSTGGGSDEQFF. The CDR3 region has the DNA TGTGCCACCAGTGATCCAAGCACGGGCGGGGGGAGTGATGAGCAGTTCTTC.

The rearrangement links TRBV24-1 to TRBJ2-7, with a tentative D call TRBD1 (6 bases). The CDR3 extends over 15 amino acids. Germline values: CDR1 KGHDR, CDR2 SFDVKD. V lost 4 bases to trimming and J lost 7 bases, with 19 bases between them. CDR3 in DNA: TGTGCCACCAGTGACCCCGGGACAAATAAGGGGGAGCAGTACTTC. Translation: CATSDPGTNKGEQYF.

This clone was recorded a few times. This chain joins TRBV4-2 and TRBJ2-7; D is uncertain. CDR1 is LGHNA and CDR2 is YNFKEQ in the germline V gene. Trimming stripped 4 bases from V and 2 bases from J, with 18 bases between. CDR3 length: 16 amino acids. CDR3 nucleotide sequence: TGTGCCAGCAGCCCTTTGATGTCTCGCGGCGCCTACGAGCAGTACTTC. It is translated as CASSPLMSRGAYEQYF.

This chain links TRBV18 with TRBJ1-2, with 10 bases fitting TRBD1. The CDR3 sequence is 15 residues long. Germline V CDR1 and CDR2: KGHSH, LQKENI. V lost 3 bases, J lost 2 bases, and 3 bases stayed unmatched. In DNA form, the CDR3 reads TGTGCCAGCTCACCGGGACAGGGGCGGAACTATGGCTACACCTTC. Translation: CASSPGQGRNYGYTF.

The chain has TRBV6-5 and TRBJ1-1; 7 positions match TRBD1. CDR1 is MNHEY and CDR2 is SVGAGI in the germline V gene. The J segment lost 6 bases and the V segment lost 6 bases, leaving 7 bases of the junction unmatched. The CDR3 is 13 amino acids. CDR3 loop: CASRGEQGSEAFF. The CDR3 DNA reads TGTGCCAGCAGGGGCGAACAGGGGTCTGAAGCTTTCTTT.

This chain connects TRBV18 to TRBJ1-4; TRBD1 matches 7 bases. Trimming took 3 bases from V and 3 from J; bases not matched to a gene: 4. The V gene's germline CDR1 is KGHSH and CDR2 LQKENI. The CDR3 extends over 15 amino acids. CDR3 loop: CASSPRDSPNEKLFF. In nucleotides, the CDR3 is TGTGCCAGCTCACCGAGGGACAGTCCTAATGAAAAACTGTTTTTT.

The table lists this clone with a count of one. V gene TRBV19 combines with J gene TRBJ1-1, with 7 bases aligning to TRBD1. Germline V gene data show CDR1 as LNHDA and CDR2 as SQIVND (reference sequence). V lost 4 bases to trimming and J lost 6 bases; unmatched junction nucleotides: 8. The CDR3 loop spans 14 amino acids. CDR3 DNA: TGTGCCAGTAGTAAGGTGGGGACAGTCTCTGAAGCTTTCTTT. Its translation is CASSKVGTVSEAFF. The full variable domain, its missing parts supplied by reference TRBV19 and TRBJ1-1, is DGGITQSPKYLFRKEGQNVTLSCEQNLNHDAMYWYRQDPGQGLRLIYYSQIVNDFQKGDIAEGYSVSREKKESFPLTVTSAQKNPTAFYLCASSKVGTVSEAFFGQGTRLTVV.

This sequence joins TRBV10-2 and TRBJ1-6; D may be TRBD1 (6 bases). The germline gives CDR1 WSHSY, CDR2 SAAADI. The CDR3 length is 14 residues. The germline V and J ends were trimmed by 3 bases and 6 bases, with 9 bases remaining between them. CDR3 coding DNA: TGCGCCAGCAGTGAAGGCAGGGGTAATTCACCCCTCCACTTT. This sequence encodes CASSEGRGNSPLHF.

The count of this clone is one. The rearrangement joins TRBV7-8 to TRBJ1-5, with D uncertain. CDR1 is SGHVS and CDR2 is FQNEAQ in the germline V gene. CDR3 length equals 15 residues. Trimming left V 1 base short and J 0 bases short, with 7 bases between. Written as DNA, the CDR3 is TGTGCCAGCAGCTTAGTCGGTAATAGCAATCAGCCCCAGCATTTT. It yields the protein CASSLVGNSNQPQHF. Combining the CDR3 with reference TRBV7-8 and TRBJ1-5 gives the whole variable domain GAGVSQSPRYKVAKRGQDVALRCDPISGHVSLFWYQQALGQGPEFLTYFQNEAQLDKSGLPSDRFFAERPEGSVSTLKIQRTQQEDSAVYLCASSLVGNSNQPQHFGDGTRLSIL.

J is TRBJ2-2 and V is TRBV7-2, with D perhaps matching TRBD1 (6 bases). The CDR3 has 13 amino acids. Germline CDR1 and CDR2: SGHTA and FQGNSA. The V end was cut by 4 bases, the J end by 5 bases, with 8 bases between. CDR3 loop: CASSYGTTGELFF. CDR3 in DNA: TGTGCCAGCAGCTACGGGACAACCGGGGAGCTGTTTTTT.

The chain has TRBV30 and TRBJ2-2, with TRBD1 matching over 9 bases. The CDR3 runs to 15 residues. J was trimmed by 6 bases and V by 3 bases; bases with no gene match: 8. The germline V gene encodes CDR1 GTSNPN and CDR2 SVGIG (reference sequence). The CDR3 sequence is CAWRKQGALAGELFF. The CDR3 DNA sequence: TGTGCCTGGAGGAAACAGGGGGCGCTGGCCGGGGAGCTGTTTTTT.

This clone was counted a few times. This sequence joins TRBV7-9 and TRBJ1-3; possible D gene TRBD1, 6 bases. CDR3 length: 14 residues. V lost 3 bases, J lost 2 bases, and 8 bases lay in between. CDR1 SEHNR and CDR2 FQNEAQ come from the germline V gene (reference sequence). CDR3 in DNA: TGTGCCAGCAGCTTCAGGGGTGCTGGAAACACCATATATTTT. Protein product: CASSFRGAGNTIYF.

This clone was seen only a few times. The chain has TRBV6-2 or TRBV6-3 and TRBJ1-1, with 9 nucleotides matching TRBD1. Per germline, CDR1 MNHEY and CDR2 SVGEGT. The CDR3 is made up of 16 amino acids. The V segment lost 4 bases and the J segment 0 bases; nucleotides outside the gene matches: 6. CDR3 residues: CASSLDTGGLNTEAFF. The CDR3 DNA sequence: TGTGCCAGCAGTTTAGACACAGGGGGCCTGAACACTGAAGCTTTCTTT.

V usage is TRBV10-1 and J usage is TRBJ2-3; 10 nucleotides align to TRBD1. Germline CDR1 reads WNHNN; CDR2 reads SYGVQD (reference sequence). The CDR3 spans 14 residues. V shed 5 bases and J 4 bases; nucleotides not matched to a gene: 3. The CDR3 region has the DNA TGCGCCAGCAGTTCGACAGGGGGCGCAGATACGCAGTATTTT. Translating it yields CASSSTGGADTQYF.

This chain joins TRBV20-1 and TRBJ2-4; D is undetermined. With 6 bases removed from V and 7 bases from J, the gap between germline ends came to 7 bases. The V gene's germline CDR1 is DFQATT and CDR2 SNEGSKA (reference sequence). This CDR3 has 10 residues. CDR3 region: CSAEDNIQYF. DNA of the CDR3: TGCAGTGCCGAGGATAACATTCAGTACTTC.